This T cell receptor beta chain was identified during a study of technical replicates of blood from a handful of donors. Clones were sequenced by immunoSEQ multiplex PCR, and TCRdb holds only the in-frame ones, with some missing. The sample carries 80,000 to 95,000 clones, less than 96% recorded once. J lost 4 bases, V lost 3 bases, and 7 bases had no gene match. The CDR3 sequence is 15 residues long. Germline V lookup: CDR1 MNHEY, CDR2 SMNVEV (reference sequence). The clonotype originates from a human donor in good health. The V call is TRBV27, the J call TRBJ2-5; 8 positions agree with TRBD2. The specimen was T cells isolated from PBMCs. The DNA of the CDR3 is TGTGCCAGCAGTTTTTCAGCGGGAGTTGGAGAGACCCAGTACTTC. Translating gives CASSFSAGVGETQYF.